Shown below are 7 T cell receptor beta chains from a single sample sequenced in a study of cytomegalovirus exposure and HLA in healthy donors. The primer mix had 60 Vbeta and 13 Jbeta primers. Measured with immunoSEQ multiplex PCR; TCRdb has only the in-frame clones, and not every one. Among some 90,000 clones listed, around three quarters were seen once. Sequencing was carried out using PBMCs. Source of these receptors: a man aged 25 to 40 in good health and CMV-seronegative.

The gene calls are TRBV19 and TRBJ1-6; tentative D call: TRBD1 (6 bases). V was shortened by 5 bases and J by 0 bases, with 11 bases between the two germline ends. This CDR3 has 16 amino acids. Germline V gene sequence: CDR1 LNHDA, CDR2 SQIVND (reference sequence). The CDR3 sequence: CASSLKGDSYNSPLHF. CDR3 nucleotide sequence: TGTGCCAGTAGTCTAAAGGGGGACTCCTATAATTCACCCCTCCACTTT.

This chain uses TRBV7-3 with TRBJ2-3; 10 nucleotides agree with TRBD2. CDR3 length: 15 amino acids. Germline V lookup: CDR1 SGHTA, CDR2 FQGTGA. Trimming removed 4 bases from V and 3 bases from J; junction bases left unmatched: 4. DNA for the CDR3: TGTGCCAGCAGCTCTCTAGCGGGAGTGACAGATACGCAGTATTTT. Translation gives CASSSLAGVTDTQYF.

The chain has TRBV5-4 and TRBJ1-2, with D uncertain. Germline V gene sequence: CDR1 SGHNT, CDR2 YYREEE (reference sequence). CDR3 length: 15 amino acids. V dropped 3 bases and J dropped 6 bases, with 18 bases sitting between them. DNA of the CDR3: TGTGCCAGCAGCTCCCACAGTCAGCCGCCCGATGGCTACACCTTC. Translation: CASSSHSQPPDGYTF. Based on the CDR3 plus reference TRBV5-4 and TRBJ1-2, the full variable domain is ETGVTQSPTHLIKTRGQQVTLRCSSQSGHNTVSWYQQALGQGPQFIFQYYREEENGRGNFPPRFSGLQFPNYSSELNVNALELDDSALYLCASSSHSQPPDGYTFGSGTRLTVV.

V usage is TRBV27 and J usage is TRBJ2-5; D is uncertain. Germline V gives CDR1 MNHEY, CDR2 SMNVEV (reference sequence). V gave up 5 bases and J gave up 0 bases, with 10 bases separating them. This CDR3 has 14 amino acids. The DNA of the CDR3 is TGTGCCAGCAGTCCATCTCGGTACCAAGAGACCCAGTACTTC. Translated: CASSPSRYQETQYF.

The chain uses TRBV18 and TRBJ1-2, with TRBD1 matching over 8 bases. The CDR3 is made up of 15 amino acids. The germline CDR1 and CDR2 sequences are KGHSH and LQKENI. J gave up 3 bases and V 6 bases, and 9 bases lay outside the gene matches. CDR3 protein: CASSISNRGDYGYTF. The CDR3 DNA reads TGTGCCAGCTCGATCAGTAACAGGGGGGACTATGGCTACACCTTC.

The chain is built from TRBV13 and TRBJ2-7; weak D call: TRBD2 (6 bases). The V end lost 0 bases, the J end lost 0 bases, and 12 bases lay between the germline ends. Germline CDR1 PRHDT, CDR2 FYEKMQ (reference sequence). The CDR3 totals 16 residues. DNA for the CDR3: TGTGCCAGCAGCTTAGGCGCGGGGATCTACTCCTACGAGCAGTACGTC. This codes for CASSLGAGIYSYEQYV.

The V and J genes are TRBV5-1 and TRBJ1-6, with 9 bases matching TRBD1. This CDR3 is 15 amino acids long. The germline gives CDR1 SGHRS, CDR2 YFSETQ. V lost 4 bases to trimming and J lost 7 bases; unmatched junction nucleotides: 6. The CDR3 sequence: CASSVFGQGNSPLHF. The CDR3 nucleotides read TGCGCCAGCAGCGTCTTCGGACAGGGGAATTCACCCCTCCACTTT.